Shown below are 2 T cell receptor beta chains from a single sample sequenced in a study of blood T cell repertoires in COVID-19. The protocol was immunoSEQ multiplex PCR, while the TCRdb copy is restricted to in-frame clones and leaves out a portion. This table holds approximately 250,000 clones, approximately 87% found once. The sample consisted of peripheral blood. These receptors were collected from a man aged 55-75 years who had recovered from COVID-19.

This clone appeared a few times. V usage is TRBV18 and J usage is TRBJ2-7; D is unresolved. Germline loops: CDR1 KGHSH, CDR2 LQKENI. This CDR3 has 13 residues. Between the trimmed V and J ends, which lost 3 bases and 5 bases, there was a span of 11 bases. Here the CDR3 DNA reads TGTGCCAGCTCACCGGTTACAGTGGACGAGCAGTACTTC. This gives the protein CASSPVTVDEQYF.

This chain connects TRBV15 to TRBJ1-2; no clear D. Germline assignment: CDR1 LNHNV and CDR2 YYDKDF (reference sequence). This CDR3 spans 15 amino acids. Between the trimmed V and J ends, which lost 0 bases and 4 bases, there was a span of 12 bases. This chain's CDR3 is CATSRDLGEGYGYTF. CDR3 DNA sequence: TGTGCCACCAGCAGAGATCTTGGCGAGGGCTATGGCTACACCTTC.